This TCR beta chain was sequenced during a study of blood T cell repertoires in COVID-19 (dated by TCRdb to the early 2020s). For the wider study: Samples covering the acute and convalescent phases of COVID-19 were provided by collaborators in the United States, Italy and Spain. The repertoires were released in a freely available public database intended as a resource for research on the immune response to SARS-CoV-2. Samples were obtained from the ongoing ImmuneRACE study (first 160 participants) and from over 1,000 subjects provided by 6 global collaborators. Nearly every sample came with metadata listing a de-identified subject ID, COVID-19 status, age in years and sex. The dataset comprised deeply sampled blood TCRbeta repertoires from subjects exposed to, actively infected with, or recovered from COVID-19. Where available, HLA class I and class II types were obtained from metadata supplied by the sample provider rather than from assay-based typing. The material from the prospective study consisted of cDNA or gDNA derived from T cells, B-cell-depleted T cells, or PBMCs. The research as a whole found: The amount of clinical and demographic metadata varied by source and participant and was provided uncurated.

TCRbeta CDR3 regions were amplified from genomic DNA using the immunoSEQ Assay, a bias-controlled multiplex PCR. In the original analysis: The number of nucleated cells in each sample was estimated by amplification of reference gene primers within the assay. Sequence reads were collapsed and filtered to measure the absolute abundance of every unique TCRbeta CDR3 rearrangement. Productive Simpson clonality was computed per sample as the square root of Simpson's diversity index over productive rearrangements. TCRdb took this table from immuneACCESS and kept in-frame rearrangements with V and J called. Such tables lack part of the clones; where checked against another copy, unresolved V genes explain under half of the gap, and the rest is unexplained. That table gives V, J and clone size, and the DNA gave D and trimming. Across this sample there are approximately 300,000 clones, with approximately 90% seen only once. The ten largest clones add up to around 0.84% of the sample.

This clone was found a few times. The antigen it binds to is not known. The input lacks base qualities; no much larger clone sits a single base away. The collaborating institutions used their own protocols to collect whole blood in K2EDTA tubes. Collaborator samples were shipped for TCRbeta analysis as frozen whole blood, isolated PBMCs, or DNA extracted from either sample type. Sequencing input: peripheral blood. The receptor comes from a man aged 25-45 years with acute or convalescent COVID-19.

CDR3 region: CASSMWDRVNQPQHF. The DNA is as follows: TGTGCCAGTAGTATGTGGGACAGGGTCAATCAGCCCCAGCATTTT. The chain joins TRBV19 to TRBJ1-5; 9 bases in between match TRBD1. For this chain, trimming is 3 bases at the V end and 3 bases at the J end, and the number of junction bases without a gene match is 3. The CDR3 has 15 amino acids, counting the end cysteine and phenylalanine. The read is trimmed to its CDR3 DNA, 45 bases read in frame from base 1. Per the germline V gene (reference sequence), LNHDA is the CDR1 and SQIVND is the CDR2.